These 18 T cell receptor beta chains came from one sample sequenced in a study of beta chain features in type 1 diabetes. Study-wide results and caveats: Moderate but significant shortening of TCRB CDR3s was recorded in all four CD4+ subsets from Type 1 diabetes patients.

The entirety of the isolated RNA underwent reverse transcription, so expressed TCRB transcripts were sequenced. Assay used: immunoSEQ multiplex PCR; TCRdb lists only in-frame clones, some missing. The sample holds over 200,000 clones, under 13% seen once. These receptors have no identified antigens. The specimen sequenced was naive CD4+ T cells from blood. The receptor set was obtained from a man between 25 and 39 years old with type 1 diabetes.

V usage is TRBV7-9 and J usage is TRBJ2-3, with D perhaps TRBD1 (6 bases). Germline values: CDR1 SEHNR, CDR2 FQNEAQ (reference sequence). This CDR3 spans 14 amino acids. V was clipped by 1 base and J by 4 bases, with 9 bases between them. The CDR3 is CASSLGGGPDTQYF. The CDR3 DNA sequence: TGTGCCAGCAGCTTAGGAGGGGGACCAGATACGCAGTATTTT. Together with reference TRBV7-9 and TRBJ2-3, the CDR3 gives the full variable domain: DTGVSQNPRHKITKRGQNVTFRCDPISEHNRLYWYRQTLGQGPEFLTYFQNEAQLEKSRLLSDRFSAERPKGSFSTLEIQRTEQGDSAMYLCASSLGGGPDTQYFGPGTRLTVL.

This chain joins TRBV18 and TRBJ2-5, with D maybe TRBD1 (6 bases). Germline V CDR1 and CDR2: KGHSH, LQKENI. V gave up 4 bases and J gave up 2 bases, with 8 bases separating them. The CDR3 extends over 13 amino acids. CDR3 amino acids: CASSRDMQETQYF. The CDR3 nucleotides read TGTGCCAGCTCACGGGACATGCAAGAGACCCAGTACTTC.

This clone was detected only a few times. The V gene is TRBV2, the J gene TRBJ1-2; possibly TRBD1 for D (5 bases). CDR1 is SNHLY, CDR2 FYNNEI, per germline. The CDR3 has 13 residues. V gave up 6 bases and J gave up 1 base, with 9 bases separating them. CDR3 bases: TGTGCCAGCAGGGGGCTACTTAACTATGGCTACACCTTC. Translating it yields CASRGLLNYGYTF.

This clone occurred a few times. V and J are TRBV11-1 and TRBJ2-1; 9 bases line up with TRBD1. With 6 bases clipped from V and 7 bases from J, the junction kept 16 bases outside the gene matches. CDR1 and CDR2 (germline): SGHAT, FQDESV (reference sequence). This CDR3 has 17 amino acids. CDR3 in amino acids: CASRPHVWDRDGNEQFF. As DNA, the CDR3 is TGTGCCAGCAGGCCTCATGTTTGGGACAGGGATGGGAATGAGCAGTTCTTC. Drawing the rest from reference TRBV11-1 and TRBJ2-1, the complete variable domain is EAEVAQSPRYKITEKSQAVAFWCDPISGHATLYWYRQILGQGPELLVQFQDESVVDDSQLPKDRFSAERLKGVDSTLKIQPAELGDSAMYLCASRPHVWDRDGNEQFFGPGTRLTVL.

CDR3 bases: TGTGCCAGCAGTGTAAGGGAGACCGGGGAGCTGTTTTTT. Protein product: CASSVRETGELFF. The rearrangement joins TRBV2 to TRBJ2-2; perhaps TRBD2 as D (5 bases). CDR1 SNHLY and CDR2 FYNNEI come from the germline V gene. The CDR3 runs 13 residues. V shed 4 bases and J shed 5 bases, with 8 bases lying between them. The complete variable domain, with remaining parts taken from reference TRBV2 and TRBJ2-2, reads EPEVTQTPSHQVTQMGQEVILRCVPISNHLYFYWYRQILGQKVEFLVSFYNNEISEKSEIFDDQFSVERPDGSNFTLKIRSTKLEDSAMYFCASSVRETGELFFGEGSRLTVL.

The gene calls are TRBV7-2 and TRBJ2-3, with TRBD2 matching over 14 bases. The V gene's germline CDR1 is SGHTA and CDR2 FQGNSA. The J segment lost 2 bases and the V segment lost 5 bases, leaving 6 bases of the junction unmatched. The CDR3 runs to 17 residues. The CDR3 bases are TGTGCCAGCAGCCCGGGACTAGCGGGGGCTCCCACAGATACGCAGTATTTT. It encodes CASSPGLAGAPTDTQYF.

Only a few counts were recorded for this clone. The chain uses TRBV5-1 and TRBJ2-3; D call uncertain. Germline loops: CDR1 SGHRS, CDR2 YFSETQ. The V end was cut by 4 bases, the J end by 2 bases, with 14 bases between. CDR3 length: 15 residues. In DNA, the CDR3 is TGCGCCAGCAGCACAGACCCCCTTCCCACAGATACGCAGTATTTT. Protein sequence: CASSTDPLPTDTQYF.

This clone showed up just a few times. The rearrangement joins TRBV2 to TRBJ2-3; maybe TRBD2 (5 bases). V shed 4 bases and J shed 5 bases, with 13 bases lying between them. There are 14 residues in the CDR3. The germline V gene encodes CDR1 SNHLY and CDR2 FYNNEI. The CDR3 sequence: CASSVRVLRDTQYF. The DNA for the CDR3 is TGTGCCAGCAGTGTGAGGGTCCTGCGAGATACGCAGTATTTT.

V is TRBV7-9 and J is TRBJ1-2; 8 bases agree with TRBD1. The germline gives CDR1 SEHNR, CDR2 FQNEAQ (reference sequence). The CDR3 spans 15 residues. The ends lost 8 bases at V and 0 bases at J; junction bases unmatched: 8. DNA of the CDR3: TGTGCCAGCGCCAGGACAGGGAGCACTAACTATGGCTACACCTTC. Amino acid sequence: CASARTGSTNYGYTF. Filled out from reference TRBV7-9 and TRBJ1-2, the complete variable domain reads DTGVSQNPRHKITKRGQNVTFRCDPISEHNRLYWYRQTLGQGPEFLTYFQNEAQLEKSRLLSDRFSAERPKGSFSTLEIQRTEQGDSAMYLCASARTGSTNYGYTFGSGTRLTVV.

This chain joins TRBV30 and TRBJ2-5; 7 bases are a match to TRBD1. The DNA end favors TRBJ2-7, so the J call may be wrong. The CDR3 extends over 13 amino acids. Germline lookup yields CDR1 GTSNPN and CDR2 SVGIG (reference sequence). The CDR3 DNA reads as TGTGCCTGGAGCGGACAGGTAGCCTACGAGCAGTACTTC. This sequence encodes CAWSGQVAYEQYF.

The chain employs TRBV7-9 and TRBJ2-5, with D perhaps matching TRBD2 (6 bases). There are 14 residues in the CDR3. Germline V CDR1 and CDR2: SEHNR, FQNEAQ (reference sequence). V was trimmed by 5 bases and J by 4 bases, leaving 14 bases between them. The CDR3 region is CASSAEPGVETQYF. In DNA, the CDR3 is TGTGCCAGCAGCGCCGAGCCGGGGGTAGAGACCCAGTACTTC.

The chain joins TRBV9 to TRBJ2-6, with 7 bases matching TRBD1. J gave up 0 bases and V 0 bases, and 3 bases lay outside the gene matches. The V gene's germline CDR1 is SGDLS and CDR2 YYNGEE. The CDR3 has 17 residues. Here the CDR3 reads CASSVGQGGSGANVLTF. CDR3 nucleotides: TGTGCCAGCAGCGTAGGACAGGGTGGCTCTGGGGCCAACGTCCTGACTTTC.

There are a few counts of this clone. The V gene is TRBV7-2, the J gene TRBJ1-5; the match to TRBD1 covers 12 bases. The ends lost 4 bases at V and 7 bases at J; junction bases unmatched: 5. CDR3 length: 15 amino acids. CDR1 and CDR2 from the germline V gene are SGHTA and FQGNSA. The CDR3 is CASSYGGTGGQPQHF. The CDR3 DNA reads TGTGCCAGCAGCTACGGGGGGACAGGGGGCCAGCCCCAGCATTTT.

The gene calls are TRBV5-6 and TRBJ1-5, with D possibly TRBD1 on 5 matching bases. The germline V and J ends were trimmed by 4 bases and 2 bases, with 13 bases remaining between them. The CDR3 totals 15 residues. Germline V CDR1 and CDR2: SGHDT, YYEEEE. CDR3 DNA: TGTGCCAGCAGCCTCAGGGCGGTGGGCAATCAGCCCCAGCATTTT. Protein: CASSLRAVGNQPQHF.

This clone was seen more than once but under ten times. The chain couples TRBV9 to TRBJ2-3; 7 bases agree with TRBD2. V lost 0 bases, J lost 3 bases, and 4 bases stayed unmatched. This CDR3 is 15 amino acids long. Per germline, CDR1 SGDLS and CDR2 YYNGEE. CDR3 sequence reads: CASSVARGWTDTQYF. Here the CDR3 DNA reads TGTGCCAGCAGCGTAGCGCGGGGGTGGACAGATACGCAGTATTTT.

In this sample, this clone turned up a few times. V and J are TRBV5-4 and TRBJ2-7, with D perhaps matching TRBD1 (6 bases). Trimming took 5 bases from V and 1 from J, leaving 16 bases between them. The CDR3 length is 15 residues. Germline V gives CDR1 SGHNT, CDR2 YYREEE (reference sequence). For the CDR3, the DNA is TGTGCCAGCAGTTCCTGGGGGCCCAGATCCTACGAGCAGTACTTC. Amino acid sequence: CASSSWGPRSYEQYF.

This clone was detected a few times. The chain carries TRBV11-2 and TRBJ2-1; TRBD2 agrees at 7 bases. CDR3 length equals 13 residues. V was clipped by 1 base and J by 10 bases; unmatched bases: 4. CDR1 is SGHAT, CDR2 FQNNGV, per germline. The CDR3 region has the DNA TGTGCCAGCAGCTTAGGGGACTACCTAGAGCAGTTCTTC. As protein: CASSLGDYLEQFF.

This clone occurred a few times. CDR3 DNA: TGTGCCAGCCCGTCGGGGGGGTGGAATGAGCAGTTCTTC. Residues: CASPSGGWNEQFF. V usage is TRBV6-4 and J usage is TRBJ2-1; TRBD2 matches at 8 bases. Germline V gene data show CDR1 as MRHNA and CDR2 as SNTAGT. The trim removed 8 bases at V and 7 bases at J, leaving 7 bases unmatched. The CDR3 runs 13 residues.